These 9 T cell receptor beta chains were all obtained from the same sample, sequenced in a study of T cell responses to AZD1222 COVID-19 vaccine. Sequencing used immunoSEQ multiplex PCR; TCRdb keeps in-frame clones, though not all of them. The sample carries 200,000 to 250,000 clones, less than 95% recorded once. The sample consisted of peripheral blood, taken 28 days after the second dose of the MenACWY control vaccine. Receptors originate from an adult who received the MenACWY meningococcal vaccine as a control.

The CDR3 spells CASSPRQAYGYTF. DNA for the CDR3: TGTGCCAGCAGCCCCCGACAGGCGTATGGCTACACCTTC. The chain uses TRBV5-4 and TRBJ1-2; D possibly corresponds to TRBD1 (6 bases). The CDR3 is made up of 13 amino acids. The germline gives CDR1 SGHNT, CDR2 YYREEE (reference sequence). The V end was cut by 4 bases, the J end by 5 bases, with 12 bases between. Full variable domain (remainder filled in from reference TRBV5-4 and TRBJ1-2): ETGVTQSPTHLIKTRGQQVTLRCSSQSGHNTVSWYQQALGQGPQFIFQYYREEENGRGNFPPRFSGLQFPNYSSELNVNALELDDSALYLCASSPRQAYGYTFGSGTRLTVV.

The V and J genes are TRBV4-3 and TRBJ2-7; TRBD1 matches at 7 bases. With 1 base clipped from V and 1 base from J, the junction kept 4 bases outside the gene matches. CDR1 LGHNA and CDR2 YSLEER come from the germline V gene. The CDR3 is made up of 15 amino acids. CDR3 region: CASSQGPGGSYEQYF. CDR3 nucleotide sequence: TGCGCCAGCAGCCAAGGCCCAGGGGGTTCCTACGAGCAGTACTTC.

The chain employs TRBV5-1 and TRBJ2-1; 9 positions agree with TRBD1. Germline loops: CDR1 SGHRS, CDR2 YFSETQ. V was pared by 6 bases and J by 7 bases, with 14 bases of the junction left unmatched. The CDR3 has 16 amino acids. The CDR3 DNA sequence: TGCGCCAGCAACCGTTTACTCTCGGGACAGGGTAATGAGCAGTTCTTC. It yields the protein CASNRLLSGQGNEQFF. The entire variable domain, with the rest obtained from reference TRBV5-1 and TRBJ2-1, is as follows: KAGVTQTPRYLIKTRGQQVTLSCSPISGHRSVSWYQQTPGQGLQFLFEYFSETQRNKGNFPGRFSGRQFSNSRSEMNVSTLELGDSALYLCASNRLLSGQGNEQFFGPGTRLTVL.

The sample holds one count of this clone. This chain links TRBV6-2 or TRBV6-3 with TRBJ2-3; a possible D gene is TRBD2 (6 bases). Germline CDR1 is MNHEY and CDR2 is SVGEGT. Deletions cut 6 bases from V and 2 bases from J, with 15 bases between. The CDR3 is 15 residues long. In nucleotides, the CDR3 is TGTGCCAGCAGCCAGCCGGGACTGTCCACAGATACGCAGTATTTT. Residues: CASSQPGLSTDTQYF.

This chain links TRBV11-3 with TRBJ2-1; D not certain. The V gene's germline CDR1 is SGHNT and CDR2 YENEEA. This CDR3 spans 15 amino acids. Trimming removed 1 base from V and 1 base from J, with 8 bases in between. CDR3 in DNA: TGTGCCAGCAGCTTAGGCTCGGCATCCTACAATGAGCAGTTCTTC. This translates into CASSLGSASYNEQFF.

The J gene is TRBJ1-4, the V gene TRBV13, with 9 positions matching TRBD1. CDR3 length equals 15 residues. V shed 3 bases, J shed 10 bases, and the junction held 9 bases outside the gene matches. Germline CDR1 PRHDT, CDR2 FYEKMQ (reference sequence). The CDR3 region has the DNA TGTGCCAGCAGCTTCCTTCCGGACAGGGGAGGAAAACTGTTTTTT. This codes for CASSFLPDRGGKLFF.

The chain combines TRBV6-5 with TRBJ1-5; unclear D gene. CDR3 length: 13 amino acids. Trimming removed 11 bases at V and 0 bases at J, with 11 bases between. Germline CDR1 is MNHEY and CDR2 is SVGAGI. The CDR3 sequence is CAGRGRSNQPQHF. The CDR3 nucleotides are TGTGCCGGCCGCGGACGTAGCAATCAGCCCCAGCATTTT.

The rearrangement joins TRBV19 to TRBJ2-3, with D maybe TRBD1 (5 bases). V lost 7 bases and J 0 bases, leaving 11 bases between the germline ends. This CDR3 has 14 residues. Per the germline V gene, CDR1 is LNHDA and CDR2 is SQIVND (reference sequence). Here the CDR3 reads CASMGQGSTDTQYF. As DNA, the CDR3 is TGTGCCAGTATGGGGCAGGGTAGCACAGATACGCAGTATTTT.

V and J are TRBV12-3 or TRBV12-4 and TRBJ1-2; a weak D match, TRBD1 (6 bases). V was pared by 1 base and J by 7 bases, with 10 bases between. The CDR3 has 13 amino acids. CDR3 nucleotide sequence: TGTGCCAGCAGTTTAGGGCAGGGGACTGGCTACACCTTC. As protein: CASSLGQGTGYTF.